The 23 T cell receptor beta chains below were found in one sample sequenced in a study of cytomegalovirus exposure and HLA in healthy donors. This PCR relied on a set of 60 Vbeta primers and 13 Jbeta primers. This table comes from immunoSEQ multiplex PCR, and its TCRdb copy is limited to in-frame clones, with some not included. The sample lists fewer than 200,000 clones; 82% were seen once. Sequenced input: PBMCs. The source of these receptors is a male donor in good health and CMV-seronegative.

The genes are TRBV7-6 and TRBJ2-3, with D perhaps TRBD2 (6 bases). Trimming took off 2 bases at V and 5 bases at J, with 8 bases between the two ends. The CDR3 covers 13 residues. CDR1 is SGHVS, CDR2 FNYEAQ, per germline. The CDR3 DNA follows: TGTGCCAGCAGCTTATTGCGGGGAGATACGCAGTATTTT. Translating it yields CASSLLRGDTQYF. The full variable domain, in which reference TRBV7-6 and TRBJ2-3 provide the parts outside the CDR3, is GAGVSQSPRYKVTKRGQDVALRCDPISGHVSLYWYRQALGQGPEFLTYFNYEAQQDKSGLPNDRFSAERPEGSISTLTIQRTEQRDSAMYRCASSLLRGDTQYFGPGTRLTVL.

This clone was found a few times. The J gene is TRBJ2-7, the V gene TRBV18; D perhaps matches TRBD1 (5 bases). Germline CDR1 reads KGHSH; CDR2 reads LQKENI. This CDR3 region has 12 residues. Deletions cut 5 bases from V and 4 bases from J, with 9 bases between. The CDR3 reads CASSTTVYEQYF. Written as DNA, the CDR3 is TGTGCCAGCTCAACGACAGTTTACGAGCAGTACTTC.

The chain recombines TRBV7-2 with TRBJ2-1; TRBD2 is a possible D gene (5 bases). There are 12 residues in the CDR3. V was shortened by 5 bases and J by 7 bases, with 9 bases between the two germline ends. The germline CDR1 and CDR2 sequences are SGHTA and FQGNSA. The CDR3 loop reads CASSRTRNEQFF. For the CDR3, the DNA is TGTGCCAGCAGCCGGACTCGGAATGAGCAGTTCTTC. Combining the CDR3 with reference TRBV7-2 and TRBJ2-1 gives the whole variable domain GAGVSQSPSNKVTEKGKDVELRCDPISGHTALYWYRQSLGQGLEFLIYFQGNSAPDKSGLPSDRFSAERTGGSVSTLTIQRTQQEDSAVYLCASSRTRNEQFFGPGTRLTVL.

This clone was observed a single time. The chain carries TRBV6-6 and TRBJ2-7; 8 bases map to TRBD1. The CDR3 has 14 residues. The ends lost 6 bases at V and 3 bases at J; junction bases unmatched: 7. Germline V gene lookup returns CDR1 MNHNY and CDR2 SVGAGI (reference sequence). CDR3 in amino acids: CASRKGQGIYEQYF. CDR3 DNA sequence: TGTGCCAGCAGAAAAGGACAGGGAATCTACGAGCAGTACTTC.

This clone has only one observation. The chain employs TRBV7-6 and TRBJ2-5; possible D gene TRBD2, 5 bases. This CDR3 has 15 amino acids. Germline V gene lookup returns CDR1 SGHVS and CDR2 FNYEAQ. The ends were cut back, 0 bases at V and 5 bases at J, with 13 bases in the middle. DNA for the CDR3: TGTGCCAGCAGCTTAGCGCTGGCTAGCCGGGAGACCCAGTACTTC. This sequence encodes CASSLALASRETQYF.

Concerning this clone itself: Mismatch with germline at one junction end may stem from a read error. This sequence joins TRBV5-1 and TRBJ1-1; tentatively, D is TRBD1 (6 bases). Looked up from germline, CDR1 is SGHRS and CDR2 is YFSETQ. This CDR3 comprises 13 residues. The CDR3 protein is CASSLGGHTEAFF. CDR3 DNA: TGCGCCAGCAGTTTGGGGGGGCACACTGAAGCTTTCTTT.

The V gene is TRBV7-9, the J gene TRBJ2-1; 8 bases are shared with TRBD1. In germline, CDR1 is SEHNR, CDR2 FQNEAQ (reference sequence). The CDR3 loop spans 18 amino acids. Germline trimming cut 5 bases from V and 3 bases from J; bases unmatched to any gene: 15. CDR3 sequence reads: CASSQDRGLTGNYNEQFF. The CDR3 coding sequence is TGTGCCAGCAGCCAAGACAGGGGCCTCACGGGGAACTACAATGAGCAGTTCTTC.

The chain joins TRBV15 to TRBJ2-1; the D gene is possibly TRBD2 (7 bases). Trimming left V 4 bases short and J 8 bases short, with 12 bases between. Per germline, CDR1 LNHNV and CDR2 YYDKDF (reference sequence). CDR3 length: 13 residues. CDR3 in amino acids: CATSKGGPDEQFF. For the CDR3, the DNA is TGTGCCACCAGCAAGGGGGGGCCTGATGAGCAGTTCTTC.

This chain links TRBV11-3 with TRBJ2-3, with D hard to call. Germline CDR1 reads SGHNT; CDR2 reads YENEEA. V lost 3 bases to trimming and J lost 2 bases, with 3 bases between them. The CDR3 is 12 amino acids. The DNA for the CDR3 is TGTGCCAGCAGCTTCTACACAGATACGCAGTATTTT. This encodes CASSFYTDTQYF.

The rearrangement links TRBV6-5 to TRBJ1-2; the D is unclear. This CDR3 has 16 residues. V was trimmed by 0 bases and J by 0 bases, leaving 11 bases between them. Germline V gives CDR1 MNHEY, CDR2 SVGAGI. The CDR3: CASSYSLAETNYGYTF. The CDR3 DNA sequence: TGTGCCAGCAGTTACTCCCTAGCAGAAACTAACTATGGCTACACCTTC.

The chain links TRBV4-2 to TRBJ1-6; TRBD1 agrees at 7 bases. This CDR3 has 18 amino acids. The J segment lost 14 bases and the V segment lost 1 base, leaving 20 bases of the junction unmatched. Germline V gives CDR1 LGHNA, CDR2 YNFKEQ. The CDR3 DNA reads TGTGCCAGCAGCCAAGGGGGACGGGACAGCCGGCCCAATCTGGCCCTCCACTTT. Its protein product is CASSQGGRDSRPNLALHF.

This rearrangement joins TRBV6-1 to TRBJ2-3, with D possibly matching TRBD2 (5 bases). The V and J ends lost 4 bases and 0 bases respectively, with 11 bases between them. Germline V CDR1 and CDR2: MNHNS, SASEGT. The CDR3 spans 15 residues. The DNA of the CDR3 is TGTGCCAGCAGTGCTGGCGGGCCTAGCACAGATACGCAGTATTTT. It specifies CASSAGGPSTDTQYF.

This chain connects TRBV7-3 to TRBJ2-1, with D tentatively TRBD2 (6 bases). Trimming stripped 2 bases from V and 0 bases from J, with 11 bases between. CDR1 is SGHTA, CDR2 FQGTGA, per germline. There are 16 residues in the CDR3. CDR3 in amino acids: CASSLFGGASYNEQFF. The CDR3 DNA reads as TGTGCCAGCAGCTTATTCGGGGGAGCCTCCTACAATGAGCAGTTCTTC.

V is TRBV11-1 and J is TRBJ2-1; the match to TRBD2 covers 14 bases. J gave up 9 bases and V 4 bases, and 8 bases lay outside the gene matches. Germline CDR1 SGHAT, CDR2 FQDESV (reference sequence). This CDR3 is built from 16 residues. CDR3: CASSSPDGLAGGEQFF. CDR3 nucleotide sequence: TGTGCCAGCAGCTCCCCCGATGGACTAGCGGGAGGTGAGCAGTTCTTC.

This sequence joins TRBV19 and TRBJ2-3; 9 bases map to TRBD2. CDR1 is LNHDA and CDR2 is SQIVND in the germline V gene (reference sequence). This CDR3 contains 16 residues. V dropped 3 bases and J dropped 1; count of bases not matched to a gene: 5. CDR3 bases: TGTGCCAGTAGTATTGAGGCTAGCGGGGGCACAGATACGCAGTATTTT. Its protein is CASSIEASGGTDTQYF. The full variable domain, its missing parts supplied by reference TRBV19 and TRBJ2-3, is DGGITQSPKYLFRKEGQNVTLSCEQNLNHDAMYWYRQDPGQGLRLIYYSQIVNDFQKGDIAEGYSVSREKKESFPLTVTSAQKNPTAFYLCASSIEASGGTDTQYFGPGTRLTVL.

The V and J genes are TRBV7-8 and TRBJ2-5, with TRBD2 identical over 10 bases. Germline CDR1 and CDR2: SGHVS and FQNEAQ. Unmatched junction bases numbered 4, after V lost 0 bases and J lost 6 bases. The length of the CDR3 is 15 residues. The CDR3 here is CASSLAPSGGQTQYF. In nucleotides, the CDR3 is TGTGCCAGCAGCTTAGCCCCTAGCGGGGGCCAGACCCAGTACTTC. The variable domain in full, with the rest retrieved from reference TRBV7-8 and TRBJ2-5, is GAGVSQSPRYKVAKRGQDVALRCDPISGHVSLFWYQQALGQGPEFLTYFQNEAQLDKSGLPSDRFFAERPEGSVSTLKIQRTQQEDSAVYLCASSLAPSGGQTQYFGPGTRLLVL.

The J gene is TRBJ2-1, the V gene TRBV27; 7 nucleotides agree with TRBD1. The CDR3 is 15 residues long. V dropped 8 bases and J dropped 9; count of bases not matched to a gene: 16. Germline CDR1 is MNHEY and CDR2 is SMNVEV (reference sequence). The CDR3 DNA reads as TGTGCCAGCGGGCCGACGGTCCTGAACAGGGGTGAGCAGTTCTTC. It translates to CASGPTVLNRGEQFF.

The rearrangement uses TRBV6-1 and TRBJ2-5; TRBD2 matches at 11 bases. The junction had 2 bases not matched to a gene; V was cut back by 1 base and J by 1 base. CDR3 length equals 16 residues. Per germline, CDR1 MNHNS and CDR2 SASEGT. CDR3 protein: CASSEGLAGIQETQYF. In DNA form, the CDR3 reads TGTGCCAGCAGTGAAGGACTAGCGGGGATCCAAGAGACCCAGTACTTC.

The DNA of the CDR3 is TGTGCCATCAGTGATAGGGACCCAGGGGAAAGGCGGTTCTTC. Translating gives CAISDRDPGERRFF. The chain couples TRBV10-3 to TRBJ2-1; possibly TRBD1 for D (6 bases). The germline V gene encodes CDR1 ENHRY and CDR2 SYGVKD. V lost 3 bases and J 15 bases, leaving 21 bases between the germline ends. The CDR3 is 14 residues long.

This clone was counted once. CDR3 sequence reads: CAIGGEAETQYF. CDR3 DNA: TGTGCCATCGGCGGGGAAGCGGAGACCCAGTACTTC. The V gene is TRBV10-3, the J gene TRBJ2-5; D is perhaps TRBD2 (6 bases). V lost 8 bases, J lost 5 bases, and 12 bases lay in between. The CDR3 has 12 amino acids. The germline gives CDR1 ENHRY, CDR2 SYGVKD.

V gene TRBV6-1 combines with J gene TRBJ1-1; no definite D call. The V gene lost 0 bases and the J gene lost 2 bases, with 10 bases spanning the gap. Germline loops: CDR1 MNHNS, CDR2 SASEGT. The CDR3 has 15 amino acids. CDR3 protein: CASSEALSLNTEAFF. The CDR3 DNA sequence: TGTGCCAGCAGTGAAGCATTGAGTCTCAACACTGAAGCTTTCTTT.

The chain is built from TRBV6-5 and TRBJ2-7; tentatively, D is TRBD2 (5 bases). V shed 2 bases and J shed 5 bases, with 10 bases lying between them. The CDR3 is 13 residues long. The germline V gene has CDR1 MNHEY and CDR2 SVGAGI. The CDR3 reads CASSYGQRNEQYF. The CDR3 DNA follows: TGTGCCAGCAGTTACGGCCAGCGGAACGAGCAGTACTTC.

This chain links TRBV6-4 with TRBJ2-3; 10 bases are a match to TRBD2. The ends lost 4 bases at V and 4 bases at J; junction bases unmatched: 5. The CDR3 sequence is 15 residues long. Germline V gene sequence: CDR1 MRHNA, CDR2 SNTAGT. This chain's CDR3 is CASSVSSGSSDTQYF. As DNA, the CDR3 is TGTGCCAGCAGTGTGTCTAGCGGGAGTTCAGATACGCAGTATTTT.